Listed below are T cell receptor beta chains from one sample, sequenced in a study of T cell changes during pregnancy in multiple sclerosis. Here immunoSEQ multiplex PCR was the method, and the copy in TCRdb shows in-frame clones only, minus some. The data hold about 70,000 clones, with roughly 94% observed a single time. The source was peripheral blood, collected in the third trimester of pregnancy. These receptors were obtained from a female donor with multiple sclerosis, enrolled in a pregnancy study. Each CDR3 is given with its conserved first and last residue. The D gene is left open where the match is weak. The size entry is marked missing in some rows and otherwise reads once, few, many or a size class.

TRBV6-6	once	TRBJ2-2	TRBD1	CASSYRTGRSTGELFF	TGTGCCAGCAGTTACCGGACAGGGCGTAGCACCGGGGAGCTGTTTTTT
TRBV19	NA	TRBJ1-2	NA	CASSIRSGPGYGYTF	TGTGCCAGTAGTATCCGTTCAGGGCCCGGGTATGGCTACACCTTC
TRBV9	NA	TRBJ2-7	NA	CASSQGRLSYEQYF	TGTGCCAGCAGCCAGGGGCGCTTATCCTACGAGCAGTACTTC
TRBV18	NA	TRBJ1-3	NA	CASSWVNPTGTGNTIYF	TGTGCCAGCTCCTGGGTCAACCCAACAGGGACGGGAAACACCATATATTTT
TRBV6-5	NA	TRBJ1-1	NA	CASSYGTSGDTEAFF	TGTGCCAGCAGTTACGGGACGTCGGGAGACACTGAAGCTTTCTTT
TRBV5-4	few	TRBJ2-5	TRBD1	CASSEGASHETQYF	TGTGCCAGCAGCGAGGGGGCATCTCACGAGACCCAGTACTTC
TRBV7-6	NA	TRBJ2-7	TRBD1	CASSQAGTGTYEQYF	TGTGCCAGCAGTCAAGCCGGGACAGGGACCTACGAGCAGTACTTC
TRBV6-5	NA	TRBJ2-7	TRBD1	CASRVPGRGTYEQYF	TGTGCCAGCAGAGTCCCCGGCAGGGGGACGTACGAGCAGTACTTC
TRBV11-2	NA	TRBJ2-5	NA	CASSSTVLGGETQYF	TGTGCCAGCAGCTCAACGGTCCTGGGGGGAGAGACCCAGTACTTC
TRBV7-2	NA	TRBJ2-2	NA	CASSLSSSTGELFF	TGTGCCAGCAGCTTATCGTCGAGCACCGGGGAGCTGTTTTTT
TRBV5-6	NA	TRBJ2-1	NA	CASSPTGYNEQFF	TGTGCCAGCAGCCCGACAGGCTACAATGAGCAGTTCTTC
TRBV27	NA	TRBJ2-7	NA	CASSAYFRVEQYF	TGTGCCAGCAGTGCGTATTTCAGGGTCGAGCAGTACTTC
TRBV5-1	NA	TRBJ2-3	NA	CASSPTRADTQYF	TGCGCCAGCAGCCCGACCAGGGCAGATACGCAGTATTTT
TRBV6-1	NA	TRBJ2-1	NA	CASSEWAGALDEQFF	TGTGCCAGCAGTGAATGGGCAGGGGCGCTGGATGAGCAGTTCTTC
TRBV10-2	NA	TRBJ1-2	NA	CASSEELHYGYTF	TGCGCCAGCAGTGAAGAGTTGCACTATGGCTACACCTTC
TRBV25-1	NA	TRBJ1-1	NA	CASSTRGSGQDTEAFF	TGTGCCAGCAGTACCCGGGGGTCCGGGCAGGACACTGAAGCTTTCTTT
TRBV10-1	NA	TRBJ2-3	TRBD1	CASSGQGATDTQYF	TGCGCCAGCAGTGGACAGGGTGCGACAGATACGCAGTATTTT
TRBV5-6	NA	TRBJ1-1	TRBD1	CASSQPGQRMNTEAFF	TGTGCCAGCAGCCAGCCGGGACAGCGCATGAACACTGAAGCTTTCTTT
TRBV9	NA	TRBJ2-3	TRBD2	CASSVGLAGGYTDTQYF	TGTGCCAGCAGCGTAGGACTAGCGGGGGGGTACACAGATACGCAGTATTTT
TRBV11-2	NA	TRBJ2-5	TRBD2	CASSSVVRSRGAQYF	TGTGCCAGCAGCTCAGTTGTCAGGTCCCGGGGGGCCCAGTACTTC
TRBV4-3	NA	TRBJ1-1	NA	CASSQRLWDTEAFF	TGCGCCAGCAGCCAGAGGCTTTGGGACACTGAAGCTTTCTTT
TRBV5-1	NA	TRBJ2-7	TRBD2	CASSLGASGGSHEQYF	TGCGCCAGCAGCTTGGGGGCTAGCGGGGGGTCCCACGAGCAGTACTTC
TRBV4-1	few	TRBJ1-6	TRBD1	CASSQDEGQGGSPLHF	TGCGCCAGCAGCCAAGACGAAGGACAGGGCGGTTCACCCCTCCACTTT
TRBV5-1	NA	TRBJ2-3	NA	CASSFRDTDTQYF	TGCGCCAGCAGCTTCCGGGACACAGATACGCAGTATTTT
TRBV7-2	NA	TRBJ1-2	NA	CASNPGGFGYTF	TGTGCCAGCAACCCGGGGGGGTTCGGCTACACCTTC
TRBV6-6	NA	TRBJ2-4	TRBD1	CASSYKGQLNIQYF	TGTGCCAGCAGTTACAAGGGACAGTTAAACATTCAGTACTTC
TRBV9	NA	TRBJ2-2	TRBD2	CASSVLAGNTGELFF	TGTGCCAGCAGCGTCTTAGCGGGGAACACCGGGGAGCTGTTTTTT
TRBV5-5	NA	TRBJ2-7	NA	CASAVVRDTETYEQYF	TGTGCCAGCGCTGTTGTCCGGGACACGGAGACCTACGAGCAGTACTTC
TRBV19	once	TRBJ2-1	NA	CANTTARNEQFF	TGTGCCAATACGACAGCAAGAAATGAGCAGTTCTTC
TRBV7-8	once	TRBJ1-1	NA	CASSLGTRNTEAFF	TGTGCCAGCAGCTTAGGAACAAGGAACACTGAAGCTTTCTTT
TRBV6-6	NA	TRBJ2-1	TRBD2	CASTHYLLAGEGEQFF	TGTGCCAGCACCCATTATTTGCTAGCGGGGGAGGGTGAGCAGTTCTTC
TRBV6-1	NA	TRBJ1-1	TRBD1	CASTPGQGAFF	TGTGCCAGCACCCCGGGACAGGGAGCTTTCTTT
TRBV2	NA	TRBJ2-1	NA	CASRDFNEQFF	TGTGCCAGCAGGGACTTCAATGAGCAGTTCTTC
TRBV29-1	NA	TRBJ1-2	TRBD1	CSVVDRDHYGYTF	TGCAGCGTTGTGGACAGGGACCACTATGGCTACACCTTC
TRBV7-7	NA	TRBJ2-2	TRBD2	CASSPLAVNTGELFF	TGTGCCAGCAGCCCGCTAGCGGTGAACACCGGGGAGCTGTTTTTT
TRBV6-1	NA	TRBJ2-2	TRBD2	CASSQERGAGGNTGELFF	TGTGCCAGCAGTCAAGAGAGGGGAGCGGGGGGGAACACCGGGGAGCTGTTTTTT
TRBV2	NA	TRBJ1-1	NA	CASSYDRNTEAFF	TGTGCCAGCAGTTACGACAGAAACACTGAAGCTTTCTTT
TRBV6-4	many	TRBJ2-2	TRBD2	CASSDSTSGGTGELFF	TGTGCCAGCAGTGACTCGACTAGCGGGGGGACCGGGGAGCTGTTTTTT
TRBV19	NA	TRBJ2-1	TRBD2	CASSPGGGRDEQFF	TGTGCCAGTAGCCCCGGCGGGGGGAGGGATGAGCAGTTCTTC
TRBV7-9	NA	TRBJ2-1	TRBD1	CASSSGGPYNEQFF	TGTGCCAGCAGCTCAGGGGGACCTTACAATGAGCAGTTCTTC
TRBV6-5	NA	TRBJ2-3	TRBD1	CASSYAGTGGDTQYF	TGTGCCAGCAGTTACGCCGGGACAGGGGGGGATACGCAGTATTTT
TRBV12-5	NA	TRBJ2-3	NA	CASESGGPDTQYF	TGTGCTAGTGAGTCGGGGGGCCCAGATACGCAGTATTTT
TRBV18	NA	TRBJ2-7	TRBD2	CASSPAGGAFSYEQYF	TGTGCCAGCTCTCCTGCGGGGGGAGCCTTCTCCTACGAGCAGTACTTC
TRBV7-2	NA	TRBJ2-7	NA	CASSWFRVDYEQYF	TGTGCCAGCAGCTGGTTCAGGGTGGACTACGAGCAGTACTTC
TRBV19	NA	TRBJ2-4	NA	CASSMPYRDIQYF	TGTGCCAGTAGTATGCCCTACAGGGACATTCAGTACTTC
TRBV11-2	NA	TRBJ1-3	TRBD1	CASSFYRGRDGNTIYF	TGTGCCAGCAGCTTCTACAGGGGGCGTGATGGAAACACCATATATTTT
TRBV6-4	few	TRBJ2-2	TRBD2	CASSNSGENTGELFF	TGTGCCAGCAGCAACAGCGGGGAGAACACCGGGGAGCTGTTTTTT
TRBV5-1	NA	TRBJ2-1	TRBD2	CASSLSGGHREQFF	TGCGCCAGCAGCTTGTCGGGGGGGCATCGCGAGCAGTTCTTC
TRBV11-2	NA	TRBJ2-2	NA	CASSLDPLAVLSGELFF	TGTGCCAGCAGCTTAGATCCCCTAGCCGTACTTTCCGGGGAGCTGTTTTTT
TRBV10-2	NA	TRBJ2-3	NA	CASSKGGGLRDTQYF	TGCGCCAGCTCTAAGGGAGGGGGGCTTCGCGATACGCAGTATTTT
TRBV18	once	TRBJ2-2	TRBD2	CASSPPRAGGPQYTGELFF	TGTGCCAGCTCACCACCTCGAGCGGGGGGTCCCCAGTACACCGGGGAGCTGTTTTTT
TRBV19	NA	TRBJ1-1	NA	CASSIDVGAATEAFF	TGTGCCAGTAGTATAGATGTAGGGGCTGCCACTGAAGCTTTCTTT
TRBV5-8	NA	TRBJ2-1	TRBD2	CASSSSYGGNNEQFF	TGTGCCAGCAGCTCTTCCTACGGGGGGAACAATGAGCAGTTCTTC
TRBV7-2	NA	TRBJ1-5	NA	CASSLSYAQPQHF	TGTGCCAGCAGCTTAAGTTATGCGCAGCCCCAGCATTTT
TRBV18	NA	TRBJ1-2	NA	CASSPESYGYTF	TGTGCCAGCTCGCCGGAGTCCTATGGCTACACCTTC
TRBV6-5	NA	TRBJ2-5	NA	CASESFQTQYF	TGTGCCAGCGAAAGCTTTCAGACCCAGTACTTC